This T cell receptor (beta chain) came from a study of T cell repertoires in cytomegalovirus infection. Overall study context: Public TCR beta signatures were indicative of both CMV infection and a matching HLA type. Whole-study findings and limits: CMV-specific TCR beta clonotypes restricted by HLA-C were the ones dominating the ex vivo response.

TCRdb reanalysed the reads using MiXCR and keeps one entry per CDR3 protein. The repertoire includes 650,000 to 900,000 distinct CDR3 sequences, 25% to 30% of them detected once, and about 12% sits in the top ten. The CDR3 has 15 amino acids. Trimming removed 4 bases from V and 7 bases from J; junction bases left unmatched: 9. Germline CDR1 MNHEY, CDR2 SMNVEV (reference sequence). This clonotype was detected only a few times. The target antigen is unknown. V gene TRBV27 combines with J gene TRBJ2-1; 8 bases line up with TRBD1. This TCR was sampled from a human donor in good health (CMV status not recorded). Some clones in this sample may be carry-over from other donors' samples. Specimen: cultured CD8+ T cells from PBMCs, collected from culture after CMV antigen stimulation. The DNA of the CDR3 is TGTGCCAGCAGTTCTTACGGGACAGGTGGGAATGAGCAGTTCTTC. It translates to CASSSYGTGGNEQFF.